The 32 T cell receptor beta chains below were found in one sample sequenced in a study of T-cell reconstitution after alpha-beta-depleted transplantation in children. Using unique molecular identifiers, the investigators prepared the TCRbeta library. TCRdb reanalysed the PCR reads using MiXCR and keeps one entry per CDR3 protein. The table shows 350,000 to 400,000 distinct CDR3 sequences, with about a fifth occurring only once. The sequencing used PBMCs from the stem cell graft donor, collected from the stem cell graft. The source of these receptors is a human donor who donated a stem cell graft to a child with acute myeloid leukemia.

The rearrangement joins TRBV20-1 to TRBJ2-1, with 8 positions matching TRBD2. Germline CDR1 DFQATT, CDR2 SNEGSKA (reference sequence). The CDR3 is 15 residues long. The V segment lost 4 bases and the J segment 8 bases; nucleotides outside the gene matches: 13. CDR3 sequence reads: CSANPPAGVRDEQFF. For the CDR3, the DNA is TGCAGTGCTAATCCGCCAGCGGGAGTCCGGGATGAGCAGTTCTTC.

This clonotype has at least ten counts. V gene TRBV28 combines with J gene TRBJ1-2, with a possible D match to TRBD1 (5 bases). The germline CDR1 and CDR2 sequences are MDHEN and SYDVKM. Between the trimmed V and J ends, which lost 6 bases and 2 bases, there was a span of 13 bases. The CDR3 is made up of 14 amino acids. CDR3: CASRQRGANYGYTF. In DNA form, the CDR3 reads TGTGCCAGCAGACAACGGGGCGCGAACTATGGCTACACCTTC.

This clonotype has a count of ten or more. The chain combines TRBV20-1 with TRBJ2-3, with a tentative D call TRBD2 (6 bases). Trimming stripped 3 bases from V and 1 base from J, with 11 bases between. Germline-derived CDR1 and CDR2 are DFQATT and SNEGSKA (reference sequence). The CDR3 has 14 residues. The chain's CDR3 is CSAREGTGTDTQYF. CDR3 nucleotide sequence: TGCAGTGCTAGGGAGGGGACCGGCACAGATACGCAGTATTTT.

V usage is TRBV6-1 and J usage is TRBJ2-5, with 7 bases aligning to TRBD1. CDR3 length equals 15 residues. The germline V gene encodes CDR1 MNHNS and CDR2 SASEGT. Trimming cost V 6 bases and J 1 base; bases outside gene matches: 8. The CDR3 here is CASSIDRAAQETQYF. The CDR3 nucleotides are TGTGCCAGCAGCATCGACAGGGCGGCCCAAGAGACCCAGTACTTC.

J is TRBJ1-2 and V is TRBV5-1, with D uncertain. CDR3 length: 15 amino acids. Germline values: CDR1 SGHRS, CDR2 YFSETQ. Trimming stripped 1 base from V and 6 bases from J, with 16 bases between. This chain's CDR3 is CASSLTMTAPNGYTF. The DNA of the CDR3 is TGCGCCAGCAGCTTGACCATGACGGCCCCGAATGGCTACACCTTC.

The rearrangement links TRBV5-5 to TRBJ2-1; D gene uncertain. Germline CDR1 and CDR2: SGHKS and YYEKEE (reference sequence). The CDR3 spans 12 residues. Trimming took off 4 bases at V and 13 bases at J, with 15 bases between the two ends. CDR3 loop: CASSLDMAGQFF. As DNA, the CDR3 is TGTGCCAGCAGCCTGGATATGGCAGGCCAGTTCTTC.

This clonotype was counted only a few times. The chain links TRBV12-3 or TRBV12-4 to TRBJ1-2; no reliable D call. The CDR3 runs to 13 residues. V was pared by 3 bases and J by 2 bases, with 7 bases between. The CDR3 here is CASSFTQNYGYTF. Written as DNA, the CDR3 is TGTGCCAGCAGTTTTACTCAGAACTATGGCTACACCTTC.

This clonotype was detected only a few times. This chain links TRBV20-1 with TRBJ2-4; tentative D call: TRBD2 (5 bases). CDR1 DFQATT and CDR2 SNEGSKA come from the germline V gene (reference sequence). The V and J ends lost 1 base and 3 bases respectively, with 10 bases between them. The CDR3 is 14 amino acids. This CDR3 is CSARVSGGKNIQYF. Written as DNA, the CDR3 is TGCAGTGCTAGAGTCTCCGGAGGCAAAAACATTCAGTACTTC.

CDR3 coding DNA: TGTGCCACCAGCAGGGGGGACAGGGCAGTCCAAGAGACCCAGTACTTC. It codes for CATSRGDRAVQETQYF. The gene calls are TRBV15 and TRBJ2-5; 9 nucleotides align to TRBD1. This CDR3 is built from 16 residues. V trimming: 3 bases; J trimming: 1 base; junction bases outside the gene matches: 6. Germline-derived CDR1 and CDR2 are LNHNV and YYDKDF (reference sequence).

This chain connects TRBV25-1 to TRBJ2-7, with 7 positions matching TRBD1. CDR3 size: 15 residues. Germline-derived CDR1 and CDR2 are MGHDK and SYGVNS. Trimming took 4 bases from V and 3 from J; bases not matched to a gene: 9. CDR3 sequence (DNA): TGTGCCAGCAGTGCCACCGGGACAGCGGTCTACGAGCAGTACTTC. Protein: CASSATGTAVYEQYF.

The chain has TRBV7-2 and TRBJ2-1; the match to TRBD2 covers 13 bases. The CDR3 consists of 16 residues. CDR1 SGHTA and CDR2 FQGNSA come from the germline V gene. Losses at the gene ends were 0 bases for V and 9 bases for J; bases not matched to a gene: 5. CDR3 residues: CASSLAGTSGNGEQFF. DNA of the CDR3: TGTGCCAGCAGCTTAGCCGGGACTAGCGGGAATGGTGAGCAGTTCTTC. The entire variable domain, with the rest obtained from reference TRBV7-2 and TRBJ2-1, is as follows: GAGVSQSPSNKVTEKGKDVELRCDPISGHTALYWYRQSLGQGLEFLIYFQGNSAPDKSGLPSDRFSAERTGGSVSTLTIQRTQQEDSAVYLCASSLAGTSGNGEQFFGPGTRLTVL.

This clonotype was picked up a small number of times. The chain links TRBV4-2 to TRBJ2-1; 8 nucleotides align to TRBD2. The trim removed 1 base at V and 0 bases at J, leaving 14 bases unmatched. CDR1 LGHNA and CDR2 YNFKEQ come from the germline V gene. CDR3 size: 20 residues. The CDR3 reads CASSQGALAEFISSYNEQFF. The CDR3 bases are TGTGCCAGCAGCCAAGGGGCACTAGCGGAGTTTATTAGCTCCTACAATGAGCAGTTCTTC.

This clonotype was detected only a few times. V and J are TRBV7-8 and TRBJ2-5; 10 bases are a match to TRBD2. CDR3 size: 13 residues. Looked up from germline, CDR1 is SGHVS and CDR2 is FQNEAQ. With V trimmed by 5 bases and J by 7 bases, 4 bases remained unmatched. CDR3 in DNA: TGTGCCAGCAGCAGCGGGGGGGGGAGGACCCAGTACTTC. Residues: CASSSGGGRTQYF. The variable domain in full, completed from reference TRBV7-8 and TRBJ2-5, reads GAGVSQSPRYKVAKRGQDVALRCDPISGHVSLFWYQQALGQGPEFLTYFQNEAQLDKSGLPSDRFFAERPEGSVSTLKIQRTQQEDSAVYLCASSSGGGRTQYFGPGTRLLVL.

As to this clonotype: One base away lies a much larger clone, so this may be a sequencing read error. The chain employs TRBV20-1 and TRBJ1-2; TRBD1 might be the D (5 bases). CDR1 and CDR2 from the germline V gene are DFQATT and SNEGSKA (reference sequence). The CDR3 runs 13 residues. The CDR3 sequence is CSAPDIANYGYPF. The CDR3 DNA follows: TGCAGTGCTCCGGACATAGCTAACTATGGCTACCCCTTC.

This clonotype was observed many times. This chain connects TRBV12-3 or TRBV12-4 to TRBJ2-1, with a weak D call TRBD2 (6 bases). The CDR3 is made up of 12 amino acids. The V gene lost 8 bases and the J gene lost 5 bases, with 10 bases spanning the gap. The CDR3 loop reads CASRGSHNEQFF. CDR3 DNA sequence: TGTGCCAGCCGGGGGTCCCACAATGAGCAGTTCTTC.

The table lists this clonotype with many counts. V gene TRBV7-8 combines with J gene TRBJ2-2, with TRBD1 identical over 9 bases. Germline V gene lookup returns CDR1 SGHVS and CDR2 FQNEAQ. This CDR3 spans 15 amino acids. J gave up 6 bases and V 1 base, and 3 bases lay outside the gene matches. The CDR3 DNA is TGTGCCAGCAGCTTAGGGACAGGGGTTTCCGGGGAGCTGTTTTTT. As protein: CASSLGTGVSGELFF.

In its sample, this clonotype was seen many times. This sequence joins TRBV20-1 and TRBJ2-5, with TRBD2 identical over 7 bases. The length of the CDR3 is 14 residues. Trimming at V came to 1 base and at J to 4 bases, leaving 6 bases not matched to a gene. Germline lookup yields CDR1 DFQATT and CDR2 SNEGSKA (reference sequence). CDR3 DNA sequence: TGCAGTGCTAGAGCCGGGGGAGGGTTAGAGACCCAGTACTTC. Translating gives CSARAGGGLETQYF.

In its sample, this clonotype was seen many times. This chain connects TRBV20-1 to TRBJ2-1, with D tentatively TRBD1 or TRBD2 (6 bases each). Germline CDR1 reads DFQATT; CDR2 reads SNEGSKA (reference sequence). The germline V and J ends were trimmed by 2 bases and 5 bases, with 13 bases remaining between them. There are 14 residues in the CDR3. CDR3 amino acids: CSARQGRGDNEQFF. As DNA, the CDR3 is TGCAGTGCTAGACAGGGGCGGGGCGACAATGAGCAGTTCTTC.

This clonotype was counted many times. The chain couples TRBV12-3 or TRBV12-4 to TRBJ1-2; 7 bases fit TRBD1. Unmatched junction bases numbered 5, after V lost 1 base and J lost 3 bases. The CDR3 loop spans 15 amino acids. In DNA form, the CDR3 reads TGTGCCAGCAGTTTAGAAGGGGGACAGCACTATGGCTACACCTTC. Translating it yields CASSLEGGQHYGYTF.

This clonotype was seen ten or more times. CDR3 in amino acids: CSVARGSTDTQYF. The CDR3 nucleotides read TGCAGCGTTGCCAGGGGTAGCACAGATACGCAGTATTTT. The chain uses TRBV29-1 and TRBJ2-3; perhaps TRBD1 as D (6 bases). The CDR3 consists of 13 residues. CDR1 SQVTM and CDR2 ANQGSEA come from the germline V gene. Between the trimmed V and J ends, which lost 4 bases and 0 bases, there was a span of 8 bases.

The rearrangement links TRBV2 to TRBJ2-3, with 9 bases lining up with TRBD2. Looked up from germline, CDR1 is SNHLY and CDR2 is FYNNEI. V was pared by 4 bases and J by 4 bases, with 3 bases of the junction left unmatched. CDR3 length: 14 amino acids. CDR3 bases: TGTGCCAGCAGTGTAGCGGGAGCGGCAGATACGCAGTATTTT. Encoded protein: CASSVAGAADTQYF.

This clonotype was observed a few times. The CDR3 bases are TGCAGTGCTTCAGAATTTCGCGAGCAGTACTTC. Residues: CSASEFREQYF. The rearrangement uses TRBV20-1 and TRBJ2-7; D uncertain. Trimming stripped 5 bases from V and 6 bases from J, with 11 bases between. CDR1 and CDR2 from the germline V gene are DFQATT and SNEGSKA (reference sequence). The CDR3 runs 11 residues.

The CDR3 nucleotides read TGTGCCAGCAGTGAACCCACTAGTATGCAGACCCAGTACTTC. It specifies CASSEPTSMQTQYF. The rearrangement uses TRBV2 and TRBJ2-5; possible D gene TRBD2, 5 bases. Germline CDR1 is SNHLY and CDR2 is FYNNEI. Trimming took 2 bases from V and 6 from J, leaving 13 bases between them. This CDR3 has 14 residues.

This chain links TRBV6-1 with TRBJ2-7, with a weak D call TRBD1 (6 bases). Per germline, CDR1 MNHNS and CDR2 SASEGT. The CDR3 totals 16 residues. Trimming left V 6 bases short and J 3 bases short, with 21 bases between. CDR3 DNA sequence: TGTGCCAGCAGCGACCCCGGGGAAAGGGGACACTACGAGCAGTACTTC. This codes for CASSDPGERGHYEQYF.

The chain is built from TRBV12-3 or TRBV12-4 and TRBJ1-5, with D possibly being TRBD1 (6 bases). Deletions cut 3 bases from V and 0 bases from J, with 9 bases between. CDR3 length: 15 amino acids. CDR3 nucleotide sequence: TGTGCCAGCAGTTTTCAGGGGAATAGCAATCAGCCCCAGCATTTT. It codes for CASSFQGNSNQPQHF.

The chain recombines TRBV7-2 with TRBJ2-7; 10 nucleotides agree with TRBD2. V shed 3 bases and J 5 bases; nucleotides not matched to a gene: 7. Germline CDR1 and CDR2: SGHTA and FQGNSA. This CDR3 region has 15 residues. The CDR3 spells CASSLLAGAYHEQYF. The CDR3 DNA reads as TGTGCCAGCAGCTTGCTAGCGGGAGCGTACCACGAGCAGTACTTC.

This rearrangement joins TRBV12-3 or TRBV12-4 to TRBJ1-5; D remains ambiguous. The CDR3 totals 15 residues. V shed 3 bases and J shed 3 bases, with 12 bases lying between them. The CDR3 DNA follows: TGTGCCAGCAGTTTTGGCAGTTCGAACAATCAGCCCCAGCATTTT. It encodes CASSFGSSNNQPQHF.

A few counts support this clonotype. J is TRBJ1-1 and V is TRBV4-2; D is ambiguous. The CDR3 sequence is 15 residues long. CDR1 and CDR2 from the germline V gene are LGHNA and YNFKEQ. Trimming left V 2 bases short and J 4 bases short, with 14 bases between. The CDR3 loop is CASSQLTSLGTEAFF. The CDR3 region has the DNA TGTGCCAGCAGCCAACTGACTTCCCTGGGCACTGAAGCTTTCTTT.

The chain recombines TRBV15 with TRBJ2-1, with a weak D call TRBD2 (6 bases). Trimming took off 0 bases at V and 10 bases at J, with 10 bases between the two ends. In germline, CDR1 is LNHNV, CDR2 YYDKDF (reference sequence). This CDR3 region has 13 residues. The CDR3 sequence is CATSRERRGEQFF. For the CDR3, the DNA is TGTGCCACCAGCAGAGAAAGACGGGGGGAGCAGTTCTTC. Using reference TRBV15 and TRBJ2-1 for the parts outside the CDR3, the full variable domain is DAMVIQNPRYQVTQFGKPVTLSCSQTLNHNVMYWYQQKSSQAPKLLFHYYDKDFNNEADTPDNFQSRRPNTSFCFLDIRSPGLGDTAMYLCATSRERRGEQFFGPGTRLTVL.

V is TRBV29-1 and J is TRBJ1-2; a possible D gene is TRBD1 (6 bases). The CDR3 sequence is 13 residues long. Germline loops: CDR1 SQVTM, CDR2 ANQGSEA. The ends were cut back, 2 bases at V and 3 bases at J, with 10 bases in the middle. The CDR3 sequence: CSVEIPGDYGYTF. The CDR3 DNA reads TGCAGCGTTGAAATCCCAGGGGACTATGGCTACACCTTC.

This clonotype was counted a few times. V gene TRBV20-1 combines with J gene TRBJ1-6; 9 positions agree with TRBD1. V dropped 7 bases and J dropped 5; count of bases not matched to a gene: 9. Germline CDR1 reads DFQATT; CDR2 reads SNEGSKA (reference sequence). The CDR3 runs to 15 residues. This CDR3 is CSVTGGSGNNSPLHF. The CDR3 DNA is TGCAGTGTTACAGGGGGCTCTGGTAATAATTCACCCCTCCACTTT.

The chain has TRBV29-1 and TRBJ2-7; a possible D gene is TRBD1 (5 bases). The CDR3 length is 12 residues. Germline CDR1 reads SQVTM; CDR2 reads ANQGSEA. Trimming shortened V by 4 bases and J by 3 bases, and 10 bases separated the two germline ends. CDR3 sequence reads: CSVARQNYEQYF. CDR3 nucleotide sequence: TGCAGCGTTGCCCGACAGAACTACGAGCAGTACTTC.